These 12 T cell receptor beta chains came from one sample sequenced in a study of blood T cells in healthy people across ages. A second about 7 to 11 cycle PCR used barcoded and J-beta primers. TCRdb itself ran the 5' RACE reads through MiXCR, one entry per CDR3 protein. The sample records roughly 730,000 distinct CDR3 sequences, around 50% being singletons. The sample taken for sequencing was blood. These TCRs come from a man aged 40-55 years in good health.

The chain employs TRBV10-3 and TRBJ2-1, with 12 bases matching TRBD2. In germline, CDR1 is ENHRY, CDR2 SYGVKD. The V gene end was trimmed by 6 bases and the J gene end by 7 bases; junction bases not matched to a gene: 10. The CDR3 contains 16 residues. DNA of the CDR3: TGTGCCATCAGGCCAACTAGCGGGAGGTTGTATAATGAGCAGTTCTTC. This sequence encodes CAIRPTSGRLYNEQFF.

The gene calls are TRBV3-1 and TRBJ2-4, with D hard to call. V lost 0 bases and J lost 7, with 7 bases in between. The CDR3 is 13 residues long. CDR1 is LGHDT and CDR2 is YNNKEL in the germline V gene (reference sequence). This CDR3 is CASSQDVGNIQYF. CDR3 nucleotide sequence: TGTGCCAGCAGCCAAGATGTGGGGAACATTCAGTACTTC.

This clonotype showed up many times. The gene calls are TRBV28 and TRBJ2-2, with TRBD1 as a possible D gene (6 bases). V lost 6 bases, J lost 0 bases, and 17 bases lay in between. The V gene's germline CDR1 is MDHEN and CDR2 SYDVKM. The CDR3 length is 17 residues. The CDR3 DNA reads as TGTGCCAGCAGAATCCTTCCTTACAGGGCGAACACCGGGGAGCTGTTTTTT. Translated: CASRILPYRANTGELFF.

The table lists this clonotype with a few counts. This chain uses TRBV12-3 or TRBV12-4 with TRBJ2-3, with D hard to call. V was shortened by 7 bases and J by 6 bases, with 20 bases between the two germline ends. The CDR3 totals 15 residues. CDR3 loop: CASTKKIRLDDTQYF. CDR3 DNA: TGTGCCAGCACCAAAAAGATCCGCCTAGATGATACGCAGTATTTT.

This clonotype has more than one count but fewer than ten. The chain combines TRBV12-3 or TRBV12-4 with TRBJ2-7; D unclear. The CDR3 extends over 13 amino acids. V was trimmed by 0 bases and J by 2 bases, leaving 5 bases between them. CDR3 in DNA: TGTGCCAGCAGTTTAGCGGCCCCCTACGAGCAGTACTTC. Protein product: CASSLAAPYEQYF.

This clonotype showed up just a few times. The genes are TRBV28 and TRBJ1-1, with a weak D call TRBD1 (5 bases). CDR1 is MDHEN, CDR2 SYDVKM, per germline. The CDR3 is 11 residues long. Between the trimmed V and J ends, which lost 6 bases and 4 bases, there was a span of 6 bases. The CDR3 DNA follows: TGTGCCAGCAGGCAGGGCACTGAAGCTTTCTTT. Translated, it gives CASRQGTEAFF.

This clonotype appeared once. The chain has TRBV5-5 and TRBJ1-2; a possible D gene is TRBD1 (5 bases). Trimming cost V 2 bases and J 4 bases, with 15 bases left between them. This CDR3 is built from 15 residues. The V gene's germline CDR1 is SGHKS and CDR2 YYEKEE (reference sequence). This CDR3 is CASSFGGDSRYGYTF. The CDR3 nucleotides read TGTGCCAGCAGCTTTGGTGGTGACAGCCGCTATGGCTACACCTTC.

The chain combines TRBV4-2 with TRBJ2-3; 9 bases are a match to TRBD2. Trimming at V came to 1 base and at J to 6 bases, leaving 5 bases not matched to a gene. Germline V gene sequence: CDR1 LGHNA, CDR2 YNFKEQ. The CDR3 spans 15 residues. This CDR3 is CASSQVAGGSDTQYF. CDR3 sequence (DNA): TGTGCCAGCAGCCAAGTTGCGGGGGGGAGTGATACGCAGTATTTT.

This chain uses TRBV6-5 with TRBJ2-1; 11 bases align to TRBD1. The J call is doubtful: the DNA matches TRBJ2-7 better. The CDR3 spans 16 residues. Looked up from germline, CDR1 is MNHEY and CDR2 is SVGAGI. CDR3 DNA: TGTGCCAGCAGCCGAATACCGGGACAGGGGGCCTACGAGCAGTACTTC. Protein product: CASSRIPGQGAYEQYF.

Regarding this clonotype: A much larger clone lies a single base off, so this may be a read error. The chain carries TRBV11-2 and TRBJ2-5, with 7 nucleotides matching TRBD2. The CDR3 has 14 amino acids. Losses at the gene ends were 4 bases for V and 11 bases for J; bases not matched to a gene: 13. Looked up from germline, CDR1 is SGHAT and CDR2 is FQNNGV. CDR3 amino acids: CASSSLLAFNEQYF. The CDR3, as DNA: TGTGCCAGCAGCTCCCTACTAGCGTTCAATGAGCAGTACTTC.

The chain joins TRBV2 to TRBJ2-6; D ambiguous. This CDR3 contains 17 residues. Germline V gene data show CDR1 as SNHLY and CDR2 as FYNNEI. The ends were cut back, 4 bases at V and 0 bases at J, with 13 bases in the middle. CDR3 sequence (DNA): TGTGCCAGCAGTGCCTGGGGTGGGGACTCTGGGGCCAACGTCCTGACTTTC. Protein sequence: CASSAWGGDSGANVLTF.

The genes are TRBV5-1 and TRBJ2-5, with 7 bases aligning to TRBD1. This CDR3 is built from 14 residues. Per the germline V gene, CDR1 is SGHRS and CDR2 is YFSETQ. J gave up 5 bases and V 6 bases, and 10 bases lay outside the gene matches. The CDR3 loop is CASNIGTVRETQYF. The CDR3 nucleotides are TGCGCCAGCAACATTGGGACAGTGAGGGAGACCCAGTACTTC.